The 30 T cell receptor beta chains given below trace back to one sample, sequenced in a study of blood T cells in healthy people across ages. Primed by a sample-barcoded 5' primer and a J-beta primer mix, a second PCR proceeded for about 7 to 11 cycles. TCRdb recomputed calls from the 5' RACE reads with MiXCR, one row per CDR3 protein. Of about 720,000 distinct CDR3 sequences listed, approximately 21% were seen once; the top ten hold under 25%. The source material was blood. Every receptor here comes from a man between 70 and 80 years old in good health.

The rearrangement joins TRBV12-3 or TRBV12-4 to TRBJ1-2; D call uncertain. V was clipped by 3 bases and J by 7 bases, with 12 bases between them. The CDR3 is made up of 13 amino acids. Here the CDR3 reads CASSFSGLGGYTF. For the CDR3, the DNA is TGTGCCAGCAGTTTTTCGGGTTTGGGTGGCTACACCTTC.

This chain links TRBV5-6 with TRBJ1-2; D not certain. The CDR3 runs to 15 residues. V lost 2 bases and J 8 bases, leaving 19 bases between the germline ends. The germline V gene encodes CDR1 SGHDT and CDR2 YYEEEE. For the CDR3, the DNA is TGTGCCAGCAGCTTAAACCGGTTTTTAGAATACGGCTACACCTTC. Translated, it gives CASSLNRFLEYGYTF.

In its sample, this clonotype was seen a few times. The chain couples TRBV13 to TRBJ2-7; the D gene is possibly TRBD1 (6 bases). The CDR3 totals 15 residues. Deletions cut 5 bases from V and 3 bases from J, with 17 bases between. Germline V gene data show CDR1 as PRHDT and CDR2 as FYEKMQ (reference sequence). CDR3 sequence: CASSLRTEARYEQYF. CDR3 bases: TGTGCCAGCAGCCTCAGGACAGAGGCCCGCTACGAGCAGTACTTC.

This clonotype showed up just a few times. In DNA form, the CDR3 reads TGTGCCAGCAGTTACGTCAGCCCTAGCACAGATACGCAGTATTTT. Its translation is CASSYVSPSTDTQYF. The chain couples TRBV6-5 to TRBJ2-3, with unresolved D. The ends were cut back, 2 bases at V and 0 bases at J, with 9 bases in the middle. The length of the CDR3 is 15 residues. The germline V gene encodes CDR1 MNHEY and CDR2 SVGAGI.

This clonotype was seen a handful of times. This chain joins TRBV30 and TRBJ2-5; no reliable D call. The CDR3 loop spans 12 amino acids. CDR1 GTSNPN and CDR2 SVGIG come from the germline V gene (reference sequence). The V end was cut by 3 bases, the J end by 1 base, with 6 bases between. Written as DNA, the CDR3 is TGTGCCTGGAGGAGCAGCCAAGAGACCCAGTACTTC. Translated: CAWRSSQETQYF.

The rearrangement links TRBV30 to TRBJ2-2; 7 bases line up with TRBD2. Germline V CDR1 and CDR2: GTSNPN, SVGIG (reference sequence). With V trimmed by 3 bases and J by 5 bases, 6 bases remained unmatched. The CDR3 covers 14 residues. The CDR3 sequence is CAWRAGTMTGELFF. CDR3 DNA sequence: TGTGCCTGGAGGGCAGGGACTATGACCGGGGAGCTGTTTTTT. Full variable domain (rest looked up from reference TRBV30 and TRBJ2-2): SQTIHQWPATLVQPVGSPLSLECTVEGTSNPNLYWYRQAAGRGLQLLFYSVGIGQISSEVPQNLSASRPQDRQFILSSKKLLLSDSGFYLCAWRAGTMTGELFFGEGSRLTVL.

The chain combines TRBV6-5 with TRBJ2-5; 8 nucleotides agree with TRBD2. The better agreement between TRBJ2-7 and the DNA end casts doubt on the J call. The CDR3 is made up of 15 amino acids. Germline V gene sequence: CDR1 MNHEY, CDR2 SVGAGI. The CDR3 DNA is TGTGCCAGCAGTTACTTACCGGGACTAGAGTCCGAGCAGTACTTC. It translates to CASSYLPGLESEQYF.

This clonotype was counted only a few times. The chain links TRBV28 to TRBJ2-2; D uncertain. Trimming removed 5 bases from V and 8 bases from J, with 6 bases in between. The germline V gene encodes CDR1 MDHEN and CDR2 SYDVKM. CDR3 length: 11 amino acids. The CDR3 loop reads CASSIRGELFF. CDR3 nucleotide sequence: TGTGCCAGCAGTATAAGGGGGGAGCTGTTTTTT. Using reference TRBV28 and TRBJ2-2 for the parts outside the CDR3, the full variable domain is DVKVTQSSRYLVKRTGEKVFLECVQDMDHENMFWYRQDPGLGLRLIYFSYDVKMKEKGDIPEGYSVSREKKERFSLILESASTNQTSMYLCASSIRGELFFGEGSRLTVL.

This clonotype was found a few times. The chain couples TRBV20-1 to TRBJ2-5; 13 nucleotides align to TRBD2. CDR3 length: 14 residues. V shed 5 bases and J 5 bases; nucleotides not matched to a gene: 5. Germline V gives CDR1 DFQATT, CDR2 SNEGSKA (reference sequence). CDR3 DNA sequence: TGCAGTGCTTCCGGACTAGCGGGAGTGGAGACCCAGTACTTC. Translation: CSASGLAGVETQYF.

The CDR3 bases are TGCAGCGTTGAGTCGGGACAGGGACTATACTATGGCTACACCTTC. It encodes CSVESGQGLYYGYTF. The chain recombines TRBV29-1 with TRBJ1-2; TRBD1 matches 9 bases. The CDR3 extends over 15 amino acids. The ends lost 3 bases at V and 3 bases at J; junction bases unmatched: 8. Germline lookup yields CDR1 SQVTM and CDR2 ANQGSEA.

This chain uses TRBV9 with TRBJ2-3; 7 nucleotides align to TRBD1. Trimming took 2 bases from V and 0 from J; bases not matched to a gene: 3. This CDR3 contains 15 residues. Germline loops: CDR1 SGDLS, CDR2 YYNGEE. CDR3 amino acids: CASSVGQASTDTQYF. For the CDR3, the DNA is TGTGCCAGCAGCGTCGGACAGGCAAGCACAGATACGCAGTATTTT.

Comment on this clonotype: A read error may produce the germline difference seen at one junction end. This chain joins TRBV5-1 and TRBJ2-1; TRBD1 might be the D (5 bases). Looked up from germline, CDR1 is SGHRS and CDR2 is YFSETQ. There are 14 residues in the CDR3. The CDR3 DNA is TGCGCCAGCGCGGACGGAGCAGTAGGGGATGAGCGGTTCTTC. It specifies CASADGAVGDERFF.

V usage is TRBV7-9 and J usage is TRBJ1-2; D remains unclear. The CDR3 sequence is 13 residues long. Looked up from germline, CDR1 is SEHNR and CDR2 is FQNEAQ (reference sequence). V lost 2 bases to trimming and J lost 4 bases, with 8 bases between them. CDR3 sequence reads: CASSLRDSYGYTF. DNA of the CDR3: TGTGCCAGCAGCTTAAGGGATTCCTATGGCTACACCTTC. Filled out from reference TRBV7-9 and TRBJ1-2, the complete variable domain reads DTGVSQNPRHKITKRGQNVTFRCDPISEHNRLYWYRQTLGQGPEFLTYFQNEAQLEKSRLLSDRFSAERPKGSFSTLEIQRTEQGDSAMYLCASSLRDSYGYTFGSGTRLTVV.

This clonotype was recorded at least ten times. The chain uses TRBV7-8 and TRBJ1-2, with TRBD1 matching over 7 bases. CDR1 is SGHVS and CDR2 is FQNEAQ in the germline V gene. The CDR3 sequence is 14 residues long. V lost 5 bases, J lost 4 bases, and 7 bases stayed unmatched. In DNA form, the CDR3 reads TGTGCCAGCAGCGAACAGGGGATCGGCTATGGCTACACCTTC. Amino acid sequence: CASSEQGIGYGYTF.

The chain uses TRBV27 and TRBJ1-4; 7 nucleotides agree with TRBD1. This CDR3 has 18 amino acids. Losses at the gene ends were 6 bases for V and 3 bases for J; bases not matched to a gene: 16. Germline V gene lookup returns CDR1 MNHEY and CDR2 SMNVEV (reference sequence). For the CDR3, the DNA is TGTGCCAGCAGCCCTTCACAGGGGTTGTTCGAGGCTAATGAAAAACTGTTTTTT. Its translation is CASSPSQGLFEANEKLFF.

V is TRBV5-5 and J is TRBJ1-2; 7 bases align to TRBD1. V lost 7 bases to trimming and J lost 0 bases; unmatched junction nucleotides: 3. The CDR3 is 13 amino acids. Germline loops: CDR1 SGHKS, CDR2 YYEKEE (reference sequence). CDR3 in amino acids: CASHRGANYGYTF. The CDR3 region has the DNA TGTGCCAGCCACAGGGGTGCTAACTATGGCTACACCTTC.

A few counts support this clonotype. The J gene is TRBJ2-1, the V gene TRBV19; 13 bases match TRBD2. This CDR3 spans 15 amino acids. After removal of 7 bases from V and 8 bases from J, the junction contained 8 bases not matched to a gene. Per the germline V gene, CDR1 is LNHDA and CDR2 is SQIVND (reference sequence). The CDR3, as DNA: TGTGCCAGTAAACGGACTAGCGGGAGATTTGATGAGCAGTTCTTC. Protein: CASKRTSGRFDEQFF.

This clonotype was recorded many times. The chain combines TRBV29-1 with TRBJ2-1; tentatively, D is TRBD1 (6 bases). V was shortened by 4 bases and J by 2 bases, with 15 bases between the two germline ends. This CDR3 is built from 15 residues. The germline gives CDR1 SQVTM, CDR2 ANQGSEA. CDR3 in DNA: TGCAGCGTTGTGGGGGCTCTCCAGACCTACAATGAGCAGTTCTTC. Its protein is CSVVGALQTYNEQFF.

This clonotype was found a few times. This chain joins TRBV20-1 and TRBJ2-5; 7 positions match TRBD2. Germline CDR1 reads DFQATT; CDR2 reads SNEGSKA (reference sequence). The CDR3 is made up of 14 amino acids. Unmatched junction bases numbered 4, after V lost 2 bases and J lost 1 base. The CDR3 reads CSARRLARQETQYF. In DNA form, the CDR3 reads TGCAGTGCTAGAAGACTAGCCCGCCAAGAGACCCAGTACTTC.

There are a few counts of this clonotype. The CDR3, as DNA: TGCAGCGCCGGATCCGGATACGGCACAGATACGCAGTATTTT. This gives the protein CSAGSGYGTDTQYF. J is TRBJ2-3 and V is TRBV29-1; D call uncertain. V gave up 7 bases and J gave up 1 base, with 15 bases separating them. The germline gives CDR1 SQVTM, CDR2 ANQGSEA. CDR3 length equals 14 residues.

This clonotype was picked up one time. The gene calls are TRBV5-1 and TRBJ2-1; weak D call: TRBD2 (6 bases). Germline CDR1 is SGHRS and CDR2 is YFSETQ. CDR3 length: 14 residues. Deletions cut 0 bases from V and 9 bases from J, with 13 bases between. The CDR3 reads CASSLGLALGEQFF. DNA for the CDR3: TGCGCCAGCAGCTTGGGTCTAGCGTTAGGTGAGCAGTTCTTC.

This clonotype showed up just a few times. CDR3 DNA sequence: TGCGCCAGCAGCTTGGCCGGGCTAGAACTCGAGACCCAGTACTTC. Translated, it gives CASSLAGLELETQYF. The rearrangement uses TRBV5-1 and TRBJ2-5; D ambiguous. The length of the CDR3 is 15 residues. Deletions cut 0 bases from V and 5 bases from J, with 14 bases between. Per germline, CDR1 SGHRS and CDR2 YFSETQ.

The chain recombines TRBV11-2 with TRBJ1-2; D possibly corresponds to TRBD1 (6 bases). The CDR3 sequence is 15 residues long. Per the germline V gene, CDR1 is SGHAT and CDR2 is FQNNGV. Deletions cut 2 bases from V and 2 bases from J, with 12 bases between. CDR3 sequence reads: CASSLSGGGNYGYTF. The CDR3, as DNA: TGTGCCAGCAGCTTATCAGGCGGGGGCAACTATGGCTACACCTTC. Variable domain in full (rest from reference TRBV11-2 and TRBJ1-2): EAGVAQSPRYKIIEKRQSVAFWCNPISGHATLYWYQQILGQGPKLLIQFQNNGVVDDSQLPKDRFSAERLKGVDSTLKIQPAKLEDSAVYLCASSLSGGGNYGYTFGSGTRLTVV.

Only a few counts were recorded for this clonotype. The J gene is TRBJ2-7, the V gene TRBV5-1, with a weak D call TRBD2 (6 bases). V lost 0 bases and J lost 5, with 15 bases in between. The CDR3 is 15 residues long. CDR1 is SGHRS, CDR2 YFSETQ, per germline. DNA of the CDR3: TGCGCCAGCAGCTTGGACGGGAGTAAGCTGAACGAGCAGTACGTC. This codes for CASSLDGSKLNEQYV.

This clonotype was picked up a small number of times. The chain combines TRBV20-1 with TRBJ2-1; D may be TRBD2 (6 bases). Trimming removed 7 bases from V and 1 base from J, with 14 bases in between. Germline CDR1 is DFQATT and CDR2 is SNEGSKA (reference sequence). The CDR3 has 14 amino acids. In DNA form, the CDR3 reads TGCAGTGTCATCCGTAGCGGATCCTACAATGAGCAGTTCTTC. This encodes CSVIRSGSYNEQFF.

This clonotype was counted only a few times. The chain has TRBV28 and TRBJ2-7; tentative D call: TRBD2 (6 bases). The length of the CDR3 is 13 residues. With 5 bases removed from V and 3 bases from J, the gap between germline ends came to 11 bases. Germline V CDR1 and CDR2: MDHEN, SYDVKM. The DNA for the CDR3 is TGTGCCAGCAGTCCACCGGGACTCTACGAGCAGTACGTC. As protein: CASSPPGLYEQYV.

The chain is built from TRBV19 and TRBJ2-1, with D perhaps assigned TRBD1 or TRBD2 (5 bases each). The J call is uncertain, as TRBJ2-5 better fits the DNA end. This CDR3 is built from 14 residues. Germline V gives CDR1 LNHDA, CDR2 SQIVND (reference sequence). Here the CDR3 reads CASSILAWGETQYF. In DNA, the CDR3 is TGTGCCAGTAGTATACTTGCGTGGGGGGAGACCCAGTACTTC.

This clonotype was seen a handful of times. The chain joins TRBV5-1 to TRBJ2-2, with TRBD2 identical over 11 bases. Germline assignment: CDR1 SGHRS and CDR2 YFSETQ. The CDR3 spans 18 residues. J gave up 0 bases and V 2 bases, and 6 bases lay outside the gene matches. The CDR3 sequence: CASSFVLAGGTNTGELFF. In DNA form, the CDR3 reads TGCGCCAGCAGCTTTGTCCTAGCGGGGGGAACGAACACCGGGGAGCTGTTTTTT.

This clonotype was seen more than once but under ten times. The V gene is TRBV12-3 or TRBV12-4, the J gene TRBJ1-2, with 7 bases fitting TRBD1. CDR3 size: 13 residues. With V trimmed by 6 bases and J by 5 bases, 6 bases remained unmatched. CDR3 nucleotide sequence: TGTGCCAGCAGCACAGGGGTTCGATATGGCTACACCTTC. Residues: CASSTGVRYGYTF.

This clonotype occurred many times. The gene calls are TRBV5-1 and TRBJ2-2, with D tentatively TRBD2 (6 bases). Deletions cut 4 bases from V and 3 bases from J, with 13 bases between. The germline V gene encodes CDR1 SGHRS and CDR2 YFSETQ. This CDR3 spans 15 amino acids. For the CDR3, the DNA is TGCGCCAGCAGCGTGGACTCGGGAGACACCGGGGAGCTGTTTTTT. Its translation: CASSVDSGDTGELFF.